This T cell receptor (beta chain) stems from a study of T cell changes during pregnancy in multiple sclerosis. V shed 5 bases and J 0 bases; nucleotides not matched to a gene: 5. The CDR3 is made up of 15 amino acids. Germline loops: CDR1 SEHNR, CDR2 FQNEAQ (reference sequence). TCRdb keeps only in-frame clones here, not all; method: immunoSEQ multiplex PCR. This sample has about 68,000 clones, with over 75% found just once. The chain carries TRBV7-9 and TRBJ1-1, with 8 bases matching TRBD1. The sequencing here drew on peripheral blood, taken in the third trimester of pregnancy. The receptor comes from a female donor with multiple sclerosis, enrolled in a pregnancy study. CDR3 DNA: TGTGCCAGCAGCCTACGACAGGGGATGAACACTGAAGCTTTCTTT. As protein: CASSLRQGMNTEAFF.